The clone carrying this T cell receptor (beta chain) was seen more than once but under ten times. These data are taken from a study of T cells after yellow fever vaccination. TCRdb analysed the 5' RACE reads with MiXCR anew, one entry per CDR3 protein. The sample includes hundreds of thousands of distinct CDR3 sequences, 8.7% of them seen just once. The length of the CDR3 is 13 residues. Germline CDR1 reads SEHNR; CDR2 reads FQNEAQ (reference sequence). V was shortened by 5 bases and J by 8 bases, with 15 bases between the two germline ends. The source is a young man who received the YFV17D yellow fever vaccine. This chain uses TRBV7-9 with TRBJ1-2; TRBD1 is a possible D gene (5 bases). The sequencing here drew on PBMCs, taken on the day of the first yellow fever vaccination. The CDR3 loop is CASSATGRDGYTF. CDR3 bases: TGTGCCAGCAGCGCTACAGGAAGGGACGGCTACACCTTC.